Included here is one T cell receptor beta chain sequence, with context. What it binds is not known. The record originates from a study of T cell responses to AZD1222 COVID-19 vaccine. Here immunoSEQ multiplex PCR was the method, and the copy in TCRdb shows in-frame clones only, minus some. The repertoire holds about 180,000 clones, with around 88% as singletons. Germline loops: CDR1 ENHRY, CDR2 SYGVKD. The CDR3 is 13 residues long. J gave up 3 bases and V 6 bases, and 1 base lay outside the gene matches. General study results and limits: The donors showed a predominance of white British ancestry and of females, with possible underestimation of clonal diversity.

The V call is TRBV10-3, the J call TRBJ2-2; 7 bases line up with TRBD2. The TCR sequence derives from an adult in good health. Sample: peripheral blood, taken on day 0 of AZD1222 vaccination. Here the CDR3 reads CAIRSGDTGELFF. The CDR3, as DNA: TGTGCCATCAGAAGCGGGGACACCGGGGAGCTGTTTTTT.